This T cell receptor (beta chain) was captured by sequencing in a study of blood T cell repertoires in COVID-19. Across the study: Collection of acute and convalescent COVID-19 samples took place in the United States, Italy and Spain.

The CDR3 has 15 residues. Germline loops: CDR1 SGDLS, CDR2 YYNGEE. V lost 0 bases and J lost 0, with 8 bases in between. Per the original methods: It was from reference gene primer amplification that nucleated cell counts were estimated. TCRdb's table, derived via immunoSEQ multiplex PCR, lists solely in-frame clones and lacks some. V and J calls and clone size follow that table, whereas D and trimming were derived from the DNA. The table includes some 460,000 clones, around nine tenths detected once. Study members were between about 18 and 95 years old and lived in 25 or so US regions. This receptor was obtained from a woman aged 18-35 years with acute COVID-19. The rearrangement uses TRBV9 and TRBJ2-3; no reliable D call. The sequenced sample was PBMCs or T cells enriched from blood (not recorded which). CDR3 loop: CASSVDISSTDTQYF. In DNA, the CDR3 is TGTGCCAGCAGCGTAGACATTTCGAGCACAGATACGCAGTATTTT.